Below are 22 T cell receptor beta chains sequenced from a single sample in a study of T cells in severe cutaneous drug reactions. The patients sequenced had a carbamazepine-induced Stevens-Johnson syndrome or toxic epidermal necrolysis reaction. TCR subtype-specific primers in iRepertoire multiplex PCR prepared libraries for bulk and single-cell sequencing. TCRdb re-called the multiplex PCR reads; every CDR3 protein appears as one record, without DNA. This sample's table has approximately 4,000 distinct CDR3 sequences. Specimen: PBMCs. Receptor source: a human donor with Stevens-Johnson syndrome, a severe cutaneous drug reaction.

The rearrangement joins TRBV19 to TRBJ2-7; TCRdb's assignment of TRBD1 cannot be checked, as there is no DNA. The CDR3 runs 14 residues. CDR1 is LNHDA and CDR2 is SQIVND in the germline V gene (reference sequence). The CDR3 is CASSMGAGTYEQYF.

The gene calls are TRBV28 and TRBJ2-1; TCRdb outputs TRBD2, but without DNA this stays unchecked. There are 16 residues in the CDR3. The germline CDR1 and CDR2 sequences are MDHEN and SYDVKM. CDR3 residues: CASSSQGAGGYNEQFF. The whole variable domain, remainder taken from reference TRBV28 and TRBJ2-1, is DVKVTQSSRYLVKRTGEKVFLECVQDMDHENMFWYRQDPGLGLRLIYFSYDVKMKEKGDIPEGYSVSREKKERFSLILESASTNQTSMYLCASSSQGAGGYNEQFFGPGTRLTVL.

This clonotype counts as medium-sized by frequency. V gene TRBV28 combines with J gene TRBJ2-7; checking the TCRdb D call of TRBD1 is not possible without DNA. This CDR3 is 14 amino acids long. Germline V lookup: CDR1 MDHEN, CDR2 SYDVKM. The CDR3 here is CASSLQGGPYEQYF.

The chain recombines TRBV19 with TRBJ2-4; TCRdb proposes TRBD1, but this gene call is untestable without DNA. The V gene's germline CDR1 is LNHDA and CDR2 SQIVND (reference sequence). The CDR3 totals 13 residues. This CDR3 reads CASSIVQAGIQYF. The entire variable domain, with the rest obtained from reference TRBV19 and TRBJ2-4, is as follows: DGGITQSPKYLFRKEGQNVTLSCEQNLNHDAMYWYRQDPGQGLRLIYYSQIVNDFQKGDIAEGYSVSREKKESFPLTVTSAQKNPTAFYLCASSIVQAGIQYFGAGTRLSVL.

The CDR3 loop is CASSRRMNTEAFF. V usage is TRBV5-1 and J usage is TRBJ1-1. The CDR3 is made up of 13 amino acids. CDR1 and CDR2 from the germline V gene are SGHRS and YFSETQ.

CDR3 protein: CASSLPVGHGDPYNEQFF. J is TRBJ2-1 and V is TRBV7-9; TCRdb indicates TRBD1, and absent DNA this call remains unverified. Germline CDR1 SEHNR, CDR2 FQNEAQ (reference sequence). The CDR3 spans 18 residues.

Considering frequency, this clonotype is medium-sized. This chain uses TRBV7-7 with TRBJ2-7; TCRdb's D call of TRBD1 is untestable without DNA. The CDR3 extends over 13 amino acids. Germline CDR1 SSHAT, CDR2 FNYEAQ (reference sequence). The CDR3 is CASSFRDTGEQYF. The whole variable domain, filled in from reference TRBV7-7 and TRBJ2-7, reads GAGVSQSPRYKVTKRGQDVTLRCDPISSHATLYWYQQALGQGPEFLTYFNYEAQPDKSGLPSDRFSAERPEGSISTLTIQRTEQRDSAMYRCASSFRDTGEQYFGPGTRLTVT.

This chain uses TRBV10-1 with TRBJ2-3; there is no DNA to check the TCRdb D call of TRBD1. The V gene's germline CDR1 is WNHNN and CDR2 SYGVQD (reference sequence). This CDR3 comprises 14 residues. The CDR3: CASSDRGFTDTQYF.

The chain employs TRBV5-1 and TRBJ2-6; TCRdb's D gene call, TRBD1, goes unchecked for lack of DNA. Per germline, CDR1 SGHRS and CDR2 YFSETQ. This CDR3 is built from 13 residues. CDR3 sequence reads: CASSRVSGSVLTF.

This chain connects TRBV10-2 to TRBJ2-1; TCRdb's assignment of TRBD2 cannot be checked, as there is no DNA. There are 16 residues in the CDR3. Germline CDR1 is WSHSY and CDR2 is SAAADI. The CDR3 spells CASSEFGAGGGNEQFF.

V gene TRBV28 combines with J gene TRBJ1-4; there is no DNA to check the TCRdb D call of TRBD1. The CDR3 sequence is 14 residues long. Germline lookup yields CDR1 MDHEN and CDR2 SYDVKM. The CDR3 sequence is CASSRTGKGEKLFF.

Judged by frequency, this clonotype is medium-sized (0.01 to 0.1%). This rearrangement joins TRBV7-6 to TRBJ2-1; there is no DNA to check the TCRdb D call of TRBD2. The CDR3 contains 14 residues. Germline V CDR1 and CDR2: SGHVS, FNYEAQ. CDR3 amino acids: CASSLGGLADEQFF.

The J gene is TRBJ2-1, the V gene TRBV19; there is no DNA to check the TCRdb D call of TRBD1. The CDR3 is 15 amino acids. CDR1 is LNHDA and CDR2 is SQIVND in the germline V gene (reference sequence). CDR3 protein: CATCRGQGSYNEQFF.

The V and J genes are TRBV3-1 and TRBJ2-7. Germline CDR1 is LGHDT and CDR2 is YNNKEL (reference sequence). The CDR3 runs to 13 residues. CDR3 protein: CASSQFLSYEQYF.

This CDR3 reads CASSQTGTYNEKLFF. V is TRBV5-1 and J is TRBJ1-4; TCRdb calls TRBD1, which cannot be checked without DNA. CDR1 SGHRS and CDR2 YFSETQ come from the germline V gene. The CDR3 extends over 15 amino acids.

The chain carries TRBV10-3 and TRBJ1-2. This CDR3 has 18 amino acids. From germline, CDR1 is ENHRY and CDR2 SYGVKD. This CDR3 is CAISESTYSRDNNYGYTF.

The chain recombines TRBV3-1 with TRBJ2-3; there is no DNA to check the TCRdb D call of TRBD1. CDR3 size: 14 residues. Germline CDR1 reads LGHDT; CDR2 reads YNNKEL (reference sequence). The CDR3 sequence: CASRSITQGSTQYF.

In terms of frequency, this clonotype is medium-sized (0.01 to 0.1%). The rearrangement joins TRBV7-6 to TRBJ2-5; as DNA is missing, the TRBD1 call by TCRdb cannot be tested. CDR1 is SGHVS, CDR2 FNYEAQ, per germline. The CDR3 length is 14 residues. CDR3: CASSLDAGTETQYF.

Judged by frequency, this clonotype is medium-sized. The V and J genes are TRBV6-6 and TRBJ1-3; TCRdb calls TRBD1, which cannot be checked without DNA. The V gene's germline CDR1 is MNHNY and CDR2 SVGAGI (reference sequence). The CDR3 sequence is 14 residues long. The CDR3: CASSYLGVGNTIYF.

The V gene is TRBV4-3, the J gene TRBJ2-7; checking the TCRdb D call of TRBD1 is not possible without DNA. Germline V gene lookup returns CDR1 LGHNA and CDR2 YSLEER. The CDR3 sequence is 16 residues long. CDR3: CASSQGSDRGLHEQYF.

V usage is TRBV28 and J usage is TRBJ2-1; the TCRdb D gene call, TRBD1, has no DNA to confirm it. The CDR3 is 17 amino acids. Germline CDR1 reads MDHEN; CDR2 reads SYDVKM. CDR3 sequence reads: CASTPSGATRLYNEQFF.

The V call is TRBV12-3 or TRBV12-4, the J call TRBJ2-1; lacking DNA, the TRBD1 call made by TCRdb goes unchecked. This CDR3 is 15 amino acids long. CDR3 sequence: CASSLEDRYDNEQFF.